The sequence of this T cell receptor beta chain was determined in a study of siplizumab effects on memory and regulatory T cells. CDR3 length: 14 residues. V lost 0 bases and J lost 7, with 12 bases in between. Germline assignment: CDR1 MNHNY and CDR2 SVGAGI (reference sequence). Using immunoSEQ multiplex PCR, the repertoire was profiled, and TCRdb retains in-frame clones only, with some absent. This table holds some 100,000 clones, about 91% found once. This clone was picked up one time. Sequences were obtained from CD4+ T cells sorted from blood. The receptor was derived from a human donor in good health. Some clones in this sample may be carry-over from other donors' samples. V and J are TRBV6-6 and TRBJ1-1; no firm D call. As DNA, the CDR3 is TGTGCCAGCAGTTACTCTATCCCGGGGAGTGAAGCTTTCTTT. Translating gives CASSYSIPGSEAFF.